Below, 9 T cell receptor beta chains from the same sample are listed, as sequenced in a study of Graves' ophthalmopathy and Graves' hyperthyroidism. As the template, RNA transcripts were used to amplify TCR beta CDR3 regions. Following a first-round RT-PCR that used HTBI primers, a second-round multiplex PCR was carried out. In TCRdb, the multiplex PCR reads were re-called with MiXCR into one record per CDR3 protein. Of 350,000 to 450,000 distinct CDR3 sequences listed, roughly 18% are singletons. The sequenced sample was peripheral blood. These receptors all stem from a woman under 30 with Graves' ophthalmopathy.

This clonotype was found many times. Written as DNA, the CDR3 is TGTGCCAGCAGTTACTCTTGGACAGGGACCAAAAACATTCAGTACTTC. Protein: CASSYSWTGTKNIQYF. The V gene is TRBV6-5, the J gene TRBJ2-4; 8 nucleotides match TRBD1. After removal of 0 bases from V and 2 bases from J, the junction contained 3 bases not matched to a gene. This CDR3 spans 16 amino acids. The germline V gene has CDR1 MNHEY and CDR2 SVGAGI.

This clonotype was seen repeatedly, ten times or more. The J gene is TRBJ2-7, the V gene TRBV6-1; no clear D. Trimming left V 6 bases short and J 3 bases short, with 6 bases between. Germline V gene data show CDR1 as MNHNS and CDR2 as SASEGT. This CDR3 region has 11 residues. CDR3 sequence: CASSPLYEQYF. The CDR3 DNA follows: TGTGCCAGCAGCCCACTCTACGAGCAGTACTTC.

This clonotype was recorded a few times. The chain combines TRBV11-2 with TRBJ1-1; 9 bases match TRBD1. Germline V CDR1 and CDR2: SGHAT, FQNNGV. This CDR3 is 15 amino acids long. Losses at the gene ends were 5 bases for V and 6 bases for J; bases not matched to a gene: 10. The CDR3 DNA sequence: TGTGCCAGCAGCGTAATTGGACAGGGGACGGCTGAAGCTTTCTTT. Translation: CASSVIGQGTAEAFF.

The chain recombines TRBV30 with TRBJ2-7; 8 positions agree with TRBD2. The V gene's germline CDR1 is GTSNPN and CDR2 SVGIG (reference sequence). The CDR3 has 13 amino acids. V gave up 3 bases and J gave up 3 bases; unmatched junction bases: 4. The CDR3 reads CAWSGGGNYEQYF. The CDR3 coding sequence is TGTGCCTGGAGCGGCGGGGGGAACTACGAGCAGTACTTC.

The chain employs TRBV15 and TRBJ2-6; the D gene is possibly TRBD1 (5 bases). Trimming pared 3 bases from V and 1 base from J, leaving 10 bases between. The CDR3 has 16 residues. CDR1 LNHNV and CDR2 YYDKDF come from the germline V gene (reference sequence). The CDR3 DNA reads TGTGCCACCAGCAGGTCTGCAGGGTCTGGGGCCAACGTCCTGACTTTC. Protein sequence: CATSRSAGSGANVLTF.

This clonotype occurred once. V is TRBV6-1 and J is TRBJ1-1, with D unresolved. CDR1 and CDR2 (germline): MNHNS, SASEGT. The CDR3 has 14 residues. The V end was cut by 1 base, the J end by 7 bases, with 13 bases between. CDR3 sequence (DNA): TGTGCCAGCAGTGAAGACTGGGAATCGGTTGAAGCTTTCTTT. This sequence encodes CASSEDWESVEAFF.

This clonotype was observed at least ten times. The chain uses TRBV11-2 and TRBJ2-7, with D hard to call. With 4 bases removed from V and 2 bases from J, the gap between germline ends came to 18 bases. This CDR3 has 16 residues. Germline V gives CDR1 SGHAT, CDR2 FQNNGV. The CDR3 bases are TGTGCCAGCAGCTATCGGTCCCATGACCCAACCTACGAGCAGTACTTC. Its translation is CASSYRSHDPTYEQYF.

This clonotype was observed at least ten times. The chain is built from TRBV20-1 and TRBJ1-3; TRBD1 is a possible D gene (6 bases). V lost 0 bases and J lost 2, with 11 bases in between. CDR1 is DFQATT, CDR2 SNEGSKA, per germline (reference sequence). The CDR3 has 15 amino acids. CDR3: CSARDAGAPGNTIYF. The DNA for the CDR3 is TGCAGTGCTAGAGATGCGGGGGCGCCTGGAAACACCATATATTTT.

The V call is TRBV11-2, the J call TRBJ2-7, with 10 nucleotides matching TRBD2. The length of the CDR3 is 16 residues. V lost 5 bases, J lost 3 bases, and 10 bases stayed unmatched. The germline gives CDR1 SGHAT, CDR2 FQNNGV. CDR3 coding DNA: TGTGCCAGCAGCCGGGGCATAGCGGGAGGTTACTACGAGCAGTACTTC. Residues: CASSRGIAGGYYEQYF.